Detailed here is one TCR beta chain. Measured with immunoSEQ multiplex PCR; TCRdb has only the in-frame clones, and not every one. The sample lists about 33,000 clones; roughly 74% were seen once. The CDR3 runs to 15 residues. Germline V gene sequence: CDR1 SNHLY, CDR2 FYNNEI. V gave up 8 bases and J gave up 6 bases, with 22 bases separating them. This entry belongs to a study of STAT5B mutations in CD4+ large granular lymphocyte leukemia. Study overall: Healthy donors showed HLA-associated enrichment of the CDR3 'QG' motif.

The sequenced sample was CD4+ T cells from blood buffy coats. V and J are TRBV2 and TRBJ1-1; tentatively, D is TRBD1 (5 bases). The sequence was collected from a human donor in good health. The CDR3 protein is CASRNLGQVRAEAFF. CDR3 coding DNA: TGTGCCAGCCGTAATCTGGGGCAGGTCCGTGCTGAAGCTTTCTTT.